What follows are 23 T cell receptor beta chains derived from one specimen sequenced in a study of OX40 agonist ivuxolimab in advanced cancers. Repertoires were generated with immunoSEQ multiplex PCR, while TCRdb's copy carries only in-frame clones and drops some. The sample shows tens of thousands of clones, 90% of them seen only once. The sample in question was CD4+ or CD8+ T cells sorted from blood, obtained in a trial of the OX40 agonist ivuxolimab. The source of these receptors is an adult with an advanced solid tumor such as melanoma, head and neck, liver or kidney cancer.

The chain links TRBV7-3 to TRBJ1-2; possible D gene TRBD1, 5 bases. Germline V gives CDR1 SGHTA, CDR2 FQGTGA. This CDR3 spans 15 amino acids. Trimming pared 5 bases from V and 0 bases from J, leaving 13 bases between. The chain's CDR3 is CASSPGRIPNYGYTF. The CDR3 region has the DNA TGTGCCAGCAGCCCGGGACGGATACCTAACTATGGCTACACCTTC.

This clone was counted a single time. The rearrangement uses TRBV27 and TRBJ2-7; TRBD1 agrees at 9 bases. Germline V gives CDR1 MNHEY, CDR2 SMNVEV (reference sequence). V lost 5 bases, J lost 2 bases, and 10 bases stayed unmatched. The CDR3 is made up of 16 amino acids. The CDR3, as DNA: TGTGCCAGCAGTCCGTCCCGGGACAGGGTCGCCTACGAGCAGTACTTC. Its translation: CASSPSRDRVAYEQYF.

This clone was picked up one time. The rearrangement uses TRBV28 and TRBJ1-3; weak D call: TRBD1 (6 bases). V was pared by 7 bases and J by 0 bases, with 16 bases between. Germline V lookup: CDR1 MDHEN, CDR2 SYDVKM. The CDR3 extends over 16 amino acids. The CDR3 DNA sequence: TGTGCCAGCACCATTGGGGGGGCCGACTCTGGAAACACCATATATTTT. Its protein is CASTIGGADSGNTIYF. Drawing the rest from reference TRBV28 and TRBJ1-3, the complete variable domain is DVKVTQSSRYLVKRTGEKVFLECVQDMDHENMFWYRQDPGLGLRLIYFSYDVKMKEKGDIPEGYSVSREKKERFSLILESASTNQTSMYLCASTIGGADSGNTIYFGEGSWLTVV.

The chain has TRBV28 and TRBJ1-1; no clear D gene. V lost 3 bases to trimming and J lost 5 bases, with 10 bases between them. Germline CDR1 reads MDHEN; CDR2 reads SYDVKM. The CDR3 has 13 amino acids. The CDR3 region is CASSFRPGTEAFF. In nucleotides, the CDR3 is TGTGCCAGCAGTTTCCGGCCGGGGACTGAAGCTTTCTTT.

J is TRBJ2-2 and V is TRBV7-6, with a weak D call TRBD1 (5 bases). V lost 5 bases to trimming and J lost 5 bases, with 18 bases between them. Germline CDR1 is SGHVS and CDR2 is FNYEAQ. The CDR3 has 16 residues. CDR3 protein: CASSTTSGIVTGELFF. For the CDR3, the DNA is TGTGCCAGCAGCACCACATCAGGGATCGTAACCGGGGAGCTGTTTTTT.

The chain carries TRBV7-2 and TRBJ2-5, with 10 positions matching TRBD2. Germline values: CDR1 SGHTA, CDR2 FQGNSA. This CDR3 is 13 amino acids long. With V trimmed by 6 bases and J by 8 bases, 6 bases remained unmatched. The CDR3 reads CASSQGLAVTQYF. The CDR3 DNA reads TGTGCCAGCAGTCAAGGACTAGCGGTAACCCAGTACTTC.

This clone showed up just once. The J gene is TRBJ2-1, the V gene TRBV29-1; 9 nucleotides align to TRBD1. CDR3 length equals 15 residues. Germline values: CDR1 SQVTM, CDR2 ANQGSEA. Germline trimming cut 4 bases from V and 0 bases from J; bases unmatched to any gene: 4. CDR3 nucleotide sequence: TGCAGCGTTGGAGAGGGACAGGGCTCCTACAATGAGCAGTTCTTC. It translates to CSVGEGQGSYNEQFF.

The chain is built from TRBV7-2 and TRBJ2-7; possible D gene TRBD1, 6 bases. In germline, CDR1 is SGHTA, CDR2 FQGNSA. V lost 3 bases and J lost 0, with 9 bases in between. CDR3 length: 14 residues. The CDR3, as DNA: TGTGCCAGCAGCTTGACAGGAAACTCCTACGAGCAGTACTTC. Translating it yields CASSLTGNSYEQYF. Full variable domain (missing parts from reference TRBV7-2 and TRBJ2-7): GAGVSQSPSNKVTEKGKDVELRCDPISGHTALYWYRQSLGQGLEFLIYFQGNSAPDKSGLPSDRFSAERTGGSVSTLTIQRTQQEDSAVYLCASSLTGNSYEQYFGPGTRLTVT.

V usage is TRBV10-3 and J usage is TRBJ1-5; TRBD1 is a possible D gene (5 bases). The V gene lost 6 bases and the J gene lost 7 bases, with 13 bases spanning the gap. Germline V gene lookup returns CDR1 ENHRY and CDR2 SYGVKD. The CDR3 runs 13 residues. CDR3 nucleotides: TGTGCCATCAGACAGGCCCCCGGGCAGCCCCAGCATTTT. This encodes CAIRQAPGQPQHF.

The chain couples TRBV7-2 to TRBJ1-1; D is possibly TRBD1 (6 bases). The CDR3 is 12 amino acids. V was cut by 4 bases and J by 11 bases, with 14 bases left in between. Germline V CDR1 and CDR2: SGHTA, FQGNSA. CDR3 DNA: TGTGCCAGCAGCTCCTCGGGGGGGGCCGCTTTCTTT. Translation gives CASSSSGGAAFF.

This sequence joins TRBV7-3 and TRBJ1-1; TRBD1 matches 7 bases. The CDR3 runs to 15 residues. The ends lost 6 bases at V and 1 base at J; junction bases unmatched: 8. The germline gives CDR1 SGHTA, CDR2 FQGTGA. CDR3 loop: CASSSAGTANTEAFF. CDR3 sequence (DNA): TGTGCCAGCAGTTCGGCCGGGACAGCGAACACTGAAGCTTTCTTT.

The gene calls are TRBV4-3 and TRBJ2-7, with D tentatively TRBD1 or TRBD2 (6 bases each). The germline V and J ends were trimmed by 1 base and 1 base, with 11 bases remaining between them. The CDR3 runs to 15 residues. Looked up from germline, CDR1 is LGHNA and CDR2 is YSLEER. The CDR3 bases are TGCGCCAGCAGCCAAGGCGGAGGGGGTTCCTACGAGCAGTACTTC. It yields the protein CASSQGGGGSYEQYF.

The rearrangement uses TRBV6-1 and TRBJ1-2, with D possibly TRBD1 on 6 matching bases. Trimming stripped 7 bases from V and 3 bases from J, with 9 bases between. Germline CDR1 reads MNHNS; CDR2 reads SASEGT. This CDR3 is built from 12 residues. Written as DNA, the CDR3 is TGTGCCAGCACACAGGGTTACTATGGCTACACCTTC. Protein sequence: CASTQGYYGYTF.

This clone was seen just once. An end of the junction differs from the germline gene, which may be a read error. The V call is TRBV30, the J call TRBJ1-3, with D hard to call. The CDR3 is 15 residues long. Germline V CDR1 and CDR2: GTSNPN, SVGIG (reference sequence). CDR3: CTWSVSSSSGNTIYF. DNA of the CDR3: TGTACCTGGAGTGTATCTTCGAGCTCTGGAAACACCATATATTTT.

The gene calls are TRBV28 and TRBJ1-5; D may be TRBD1 (6 bases). The CDR3 consists of 17 residues. Trimming took 4 bases from V and 2 from J, leaving 18 bases between them. The germline V gene encodes CDR1 MDHEN and CDR2 SYDVKM. In DNA form, the CDR3 reads TGTGCCAGCAGTTCCCCCGGTGACAGGACGGGCAATCAGCCCCAGCATTTT. As protein: CASSSPGDRTGNQPQHF.

V and J are TRBV11-2 and TRBJ2-5; D not certain. Germline assignment: CDR1 SGHAT and CDR2 FQNNGV. This CDR3 has 14 residues. V was trimmed by 1 base and J by 4 bases, leaving 10 bases between them. The CDR3, as DNA: TGTGCCAGCAGCTTAGTCCTAGTTGGAGAGACCCAGTACTTC. Amino acid sequence: CASSLVLVGETQYF.

J is TRBJ2-3 and V is TRBV19, with unresolved D. The germline V and J ends were trimmed by 3 bases and 0 bases, with 10 bases remaining between them. The germline V gene encodes CDR1 LNHDA and CDR2 SQIVND (reference sequence). The CDR3 loop spans 15 amino acids. CDR3 DNA sequence: TGTGCCAGTAGTATTCCCAGATCTAGCACAGATACGCAGTATTTT. Translation: CASSIPRSSTDTQYF.

The chain is built from TRBV9 and TRBJ1-2, with D uncertain. There are 17 residues in the CDR3. V lost 0 bases to trimming and J lost 3 bases, with 18 bases between them. CDR1 and CDR2 from the germline V gene are SGDLS and YYNGEE. The CDR3: CASSVAFFWLGDYGYTF. For the CDR3, the DNA is TGTGCCAGCAGCGTAGCATTTTTTTGGCTCGGGGACTATGGCTACACCTTC. Drawing the rest from reference TRBV9 and TRBJ1-2, the complete variable domain is DSGVTQTPKHLITATGQRVTLRCSPRSGDLSVYWYQQSLDQGLQFLIQYYNGEERAKGNILERFSAQQFPDLHSELNLSSLELGDSALYFCASSVAFFWLGDYGYTFGSGTRLTVV.

V is TRBV9 and J is TRBJ2-7, with 8 bases aligning to TRBD1. Trimming removed 6 bases from V and 6 bases from J; junction bases left unmatched: 20. The length of the CDR3 is 17 residues. Looked up from germline, CDR1 is SGDLS and CDR2 is YYNGEE. This chain's CDR3 is CASIDRGDTTLMGEQYF. In DNA, the CDR3 is TGTGCCAGCATCGACAGGGGAGACACTACTTTGATGGGCGAGCAGTACTTC.

The table lists this clone with a count of one. This chain joins TRBV5-1 and TRBJ2-7; TRBD1 matches 11 bases. This CDR3 comprises 15 residues. V gave up 1 base and J gave up 3 bases; unmatched junction bases: 3. Germline values: CDR1 SGHRS, CDR2 YFSETQ. CDR3 nucleotides: TGCGCCAGCAGCTTGATTGGGACAGGGGGCTACGAGCAGTACTTC. Translated: CASSLIGTGGYEQYF.

This clone was seen once. This chain connects TRBV2 to TRBJ2-7, with TRBD2 identical over 7 bases. The germline CDR1 and CDR2 sequences are SNHLY and FYNNEI. The CDR3 covers 11 residues. V lost 8 bases and J lost 3; bases outside the gene matches: 1. DNA for the CDR3: TGTGCCAGCCGGGACTACTACGAGCAGTACTTC. This codes for CASRDYYEQYF.

The V and J genes are TRBV15 and TRBJ1-1; D is unclear. The V end was cut by 0 bases, the J end by 7 bases, with 9 bases between. Germline V gene data show CDR1 as LNHNV and CDR2 as YYDKDF (reference sequence). The CDR3 totals 13 residues. The CDR3 nucleotides are TGTGCCACCAGCAGAGATGGCGGGGATGAAGCTTTCTTT. Its translation: CATSRDGGDEAFF.

The J gene is TRBJ1-4, the V gene TRBV29-1; D possibly corresponds to TRBD1 (5 bases). V was shortened by 5 bases and J by 5 bases, with 15 bases between the two germline ends. CDR3 length equals 14 residues. The germline V gene has CDR1 SQVTM and CDR2 ANQGSEA. CDR3 nucleotides: TGCAGCGTTAGGAGAGGGGCCCTAAATGAAAAACTGTTTTTT. Its protein is CSVRRGALNEKLFF. Full variable domain (outside the CDR3, taken from reference TRBV29-1 and TRBJ1-4): SAVISQKPSRDICQRGTSLTIQCQVDSQVTMMFWYRQQPGQSLTLIATANQGSEATYESGFVIDKFPISRPNLTFSTLTVSNMSPEDSSIYLCSVRRGALNEKLFFGSGTQLSVL.